The 23 T cell receptor beta chains below all came from one sample that was sequenced in a study of CD8 T cells in ankylosing spondylitis. TCRdb ran MiXCR on the 5' RACE reads and lists one entry per CDR3 protein. In the table there are roughly 150,000 distinct CDR3 sequences, 30% to 40% of which are singletons. The sample taken for sequencing was synovial fluid, either unsorted or a sorted T cell fraction (not recorded which). The receptors were sampled from a male donor with ankylosing spondylitis.

This clonotype was observed at least ten times. V gene TRBV28 combines with J gene TRBJ1-2, with 7 bases that match TRBD1. The CDR3 runs 15 residues. J gave up 6 bases and V 6 bases, and 13 bases lay outside the gene matches. In germline, CDR1 is MDHEN, CDR2 SYDVKM. The chain's CDR3 is CASSFNDRVLHGYTF. CDR3 in DNA: TGTGCCAGCAGCTTCAATGACAGGGTCCTTCATGGCTACACCTTC.

This clonotype was counted a few times. The chain uses TRBV20-1 and TRBJ1-5; D gene ambiguous. Germline V gene lookup returns CDR1 DFQATT and CDR2 SNEGSKA (reference sequence). V gave up 1 base and J gave up 1 base, with 8 bases separating them. The length of the CDR3 is 14 residues. The CDR3 here is CSARAGESNQPQHF. In DNA form, the CDR3 reads TGCAGTGCTAGAGCCGGGGAGAGCAATCAGCCCCAGCATTTT.

This rearrangement joins TRBV3-1 to TRBJ2-5, with D possibly TRBD1 on 6 matching bases. V gave up 1 base and J gave up 4 bases, with 16 bases separating them. CDR1 and CDR2 (germline): LGHDT, YNNKEL (reference sequence). This CDR3 has 16 residues. CDR3 in amino acids: CASSQGERGTGETQYF. DNA of the CDR3: TGTGCCAGCAGCCAAGGGGAAAGGGGGACGGGAGAGACCCAGTACTTC.

This clonotype was detected many times. This chain connects TRBV20-1 to TRBJ2-1; 7 bases agree with TRBD2. The CDR3 spans 15 residues. Trimming at V came to 4 bases and at J to 7 bases, leaving 13 bases not matched to a gene. CDR1 and CDR2 (germline): DFQATT, SNEGSKA (reference sequence). Here the CDR3 DNA reads TGCAGTGCTAATAGCGGGTTGGGTCGGGGGAATGAGCAGTTCTTC. It translates to CSANSGLGRGNEQFF.

This sequence joins TRBV30 and TRBJ1-1, with D uncertain. The V end was cut by 0 bases, the J end by 6 bases, with 8 bases between. CDR1 and CDR2 from the germline V gene are GTSNPN and SVGIG (reference sequence). The CDR3 spans 12 residues. CDR3 nucleotides: TGTGCCTGGAGTGTGGGAGTAGCTGAAGCTTTCTTT. This encodes CAWSVGVAEAFF.

The gene calls are TRBV7-2 and TRBJ1-1; TRBD1 is a possible D gene (5 bases). This CDR3 contains 13 residues. Germline lookup yields CDR1 SGHTA and CDR2 FQGNSA. V was shortened by 4 bases and J by 8 bases, with 14 bases between the two germline ends. This chain's CDR3 is CASSSRRDGEAFF. Here the CDR3 DNA reads TGTGCCAGCAGCTCACGGCGGGACGGCGAAGCTTTCTTT. The whole variable domain, filled in from reference TRBV7-2 and TRBJ1-1, reads GAGVSQSPSNKVTEKGKDVELRCDPISGHTALYWYRQSLGQGLEFLIYFQGNSAPDKSGLPSDRFSAERTGGSVSTLTIQRTQQEDSAVYLCASSSRRDGEAFFGQGTRLTVV.

V and J are TRBV24-1 and TRBJ2-2; 8 nucleotides line up with TRBD1. Trimming took 8 bases from V and 4 from J; bases not matched to a gene: 2. Germline loops: CDR1 KGHDR, CDR2 SFDVKD. The CDR3 extends over 13 amino acids. The CDR3 coding sequence is TGTGCCACCAACAGGGGGTCCACCGGGGAGCTGTTTTTT. Translation: CATNRGSTGELFF.

This clonotype was seen repeatedly, ten times or more. The rearrangement joins TRBV15 to TRBJ2-5; unclear D gene. The germline V gene encodes CDR1 LNHNV and CDR2 YYDKDF (reference sequence). Trimming pared 1 base from V and 6 bases from J, leaving 15 bases between. This CDR3 comprises 15 residues. The CDR3 loop reads CATSRAEFQGKTQYF. As DNA, the CDR3 is TGTGCCACCAGCAGAGCAGAATTCCAAGGAAAGACCCAGTACTTC.

This clonotype was counted ten times or more. The chain has TRBV5-6 and TRBJ2-3; 9 bases are shared with TRBD2. Germline lookup yields CDR1 SGHDT and CDR2 YYEEEE. This CDR3 comprises 16 residues. With V trimmed by 1 base and J by 2 bases, 5 bases remained unmatched. The CDR3 here is CASSLWASGITDTQYF. In nucleotides, the CDR3 is TGTGCCAGCAGCTTGTGGGCTAGCGGGATCACAGATACGCAGTATTTT.

The chain has TRBV9 and TRBJ2-7; tentative D call: TRBD1 (5 bases). V was pared by 0 bases and J by 5 bases, with 12 bases between. Germline loops: CDR1 SGDLS, CDR2 YYNGEE. This CDR3 has 14 residues. The CDR3 sequence is CASSVGQGGHEQYF. For the CDR3, the DNA is TGTGCCAGCAGCGTAGGCCAGGGTGGCCACGAGCAGTACTTC.

The J gene is TRBJ2-5, the V gene TRBV27; 7 bases fit TRBD1. Germline V gene sequence: CDR1 MNHEY, CDR2 SMNVEV (reference sequence). V shed 4 bases, J shed 7 bases, and the junction held 3 bases outside the gene matches. This CDR3 has 12 residues. The chain's CDR3 is CASSSYRGTQYF. In DNA, the CDR3 is TGTGCCAGCAGTTCATACAGGGGGACCCAGTACTTC.

This clonotype turned up a few times. The V and J genes are TRBV20-1 and TRBJ2-5; the match to TRBD1 covers 7 bases. This CDR3 has 16 amino acids. The V segment lost 0 bases and the J segment 4 bases; nucleotides outside the gene matches: 11. Germline CDR1 and CDR2: DFQATT and SNEGSKA (reference sequence). The DNA of the CDR3 is TGCAGTGCTAGAGATACTAGACAGGGTAACCGAGAGACCCAGTACTTC. Encoded protein: CSARDTRQGNRETQYF.

The sample holds a few counts of this clonotype. The chain combines TRBV5-1 with TRBJ2-1; D unclear. The germline V gene has CDR1 SGHRS and CDR2 YFSETQ. The V gene lost 3 bases and the J gene lost 5 bases, with 18 bases spanning the gap. This CDR3 is built from 16 residues. As DNA, the CDR3 is TGCGCCAGCAGCTCCTCGACAACGATTCATAACAATGAGCAGTTCTTC. This codes for CASSSSTTIHNNEQFF.

This clonotype came up many times. The V gene is TRBV20-1, the J gene TRBJ2-3, with 8 nucleotides matching TRBD2. This CDR3 is built from 16 residues. Trimming cost V 3 bases and J 0 bases; bases outside gene matches: 8. The germline CDR1 and CDR2 sequences are DFQATT and SNEGSKA (reference sequence). The CDR3 bases are TGCAGTGCTAGGAGGAGACTAGCGTATAGCACAGATACGCAGTATTTT. This encodes CSARRRLAYSTDTQYF.

The chain joins TRBV10-3 to TRBJ2-3; unclear D gene. The ends were cut back, 6 bases at V and 3 bases at J, with 10 bases in the middle. The CDR3 consists of 13 residues. CDR1 ENHRY and CDR2 SYGVKD come from the germline V gene. The CDR3, as DNA: TGTGCCATCAGACCGGCAGCTACAGATACGCAGTATTTT. The encoded protein is CAIRPAATDTQYF.

Ten or more counts support this clonotype. The genes are TRBV15 and TRBJ2-7; 7 bases are shared with TRBD1. The CDR3 has 15 residues. Looked up from germline, CDR1 is LNHNV and CDR2 is YYDKDF (reference sequence). Trimming removed 1 base from V and 4 bases from J; junction bases left unmatched: 7. The DNA of the CDR3 is TGTGCCACCAGCAGAGTTTTGGGACAGTTATACGAGCAGTACTTC. It encodes CATSRVLGQLYEQYF.

The V gene is TRBV7-9, the J gene TRBJ1-2; 7 bases agree with TRBD1. The germline gives CDR1 SEHNR, CDR2 FQNEAQ (reference sequence). The V gene end was trimmed by 5 bases and the J gene end by 7 bases; junction bases not matched to a gene: 7. There are 13 residues in the CDR3. The CDR3 reads CASSPQGEAGYTF. DNA of the CDR3: TGTGCCAGCAGCCCCCAGGGGGAGGCTGGCTACACCTTC.

This rearrangement joins TRBV28 to TRBJ1-5; D gene unclear. Trimming took off 6 bases at V and 6 bases at J, with 15 bases between the two ends. The CDR3 covers 14 residues. CDR1 is MDHEN and CDR2 is SYDVKM in the germline V gene. The chain's CDR3 is CASRPRRGGQPQHF. The DNA for the CDR3 is TGTGCCAGCAGACCTCGTAGAGGAGGTCAGCCCCAGCATTTT.

The chain links TRBV3-1 to TRBJ1-1; D is unresolved. The germline V gene has CDR1 LGHDT and CDR2 YNNKEL (reference sequence). V was cut by 5 bases and J by 7 bases, with 14 bases left in between. This CDR3 is built from 13 residues. CDR3 sequence: CASSFAPGIEAFF. In DNA, the CDR3 is TGTGCCAGCAGCTTTGCTCCGGGTATTGAAGCTTTCTTT. Full variable domain (rest looked up from reference TRBV3-1 and TRBJ1-1): DTAVSQTPKYLVTQMGNDKSIKCEQNLGHDTMYWYKQDSKKFLKIMFSYNNKELIINETVPNRFSPKSPDKAHLNLHINSLELGDSAVYFCASSFAPGIEAFFGQGTRLTVV.

This chain joins TRBV29-1 and TRBJ1-1; D may be TRBD1 (6 bases). Germline V gene data show CDR1 as SQVTM and CDR2 as ANQGSEA. V dropped 7 bases and J dropped 1 base, with 13 bases sitting between them. The CDR3 runs 13 residues. CDR3 sequence (DNA): TGCAGCGCTGCCAAGGGGGAGAACACTGAAGCTTTCTTT. Translation gives CSAAKGENTEAFF.

There are a few counts of this clonotype. This chain uses TRBV15 with TRBJ1-2; 10 nucleotides align to TRBD1. V shed 3 bases, J shed 3 bases, and the junction held 4 bases outside the gene matches. Germline CDR1 LNHNV, CDR2 YYDKDF (reference sequence). The CDR3 totals 15 residues. CDR3 nucleotide sequence: TGTGCCACCAGCAGGACAGGGGGCTTAGACTATGGCTACACCTTC. This translates into CATSRTGGLDYGYTF.

The chain employs TRBV12-3 or TRBV12-4 and TRBJ2-7, with 8 bases identical to TRBD1. V trimming: 5 bases; J trimming: 2 bases; junction bases outside the gene matches: 5. The CDR3 extends over 14 amino acids. CDR3 coding DNA: TGTGCCAGCAGTCCCGGACAGGGTACCTACGAGCAGTACTTC. Encoded protein: CASSPGQGTYEQYF.

The V and J genes are TRBV5-5 and TRBJ1-5; 8 nucleotides agree with TRBD1. Germline values: CDR1 SGHKS, CDR2 YYEKEE (reference sequence). The length of the CDR3 is 15 residues. V dropped 4 bases and J dropped 5; count of bases not matched to a gene: 8. The chain's CDR3 is CASSPEDRAHQPQHF. The CDR3 DNA reads TGTGCCAGCAGCCCTGAGGACAGGGCTCATCAGCCCCAGCATTTT.